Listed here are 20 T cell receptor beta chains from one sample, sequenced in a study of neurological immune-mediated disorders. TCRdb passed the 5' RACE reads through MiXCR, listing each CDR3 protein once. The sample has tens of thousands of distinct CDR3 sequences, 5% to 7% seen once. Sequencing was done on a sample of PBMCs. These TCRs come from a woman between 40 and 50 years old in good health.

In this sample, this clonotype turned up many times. DNA for the CDR3: TGCGCCAGCAGCTACGATACAGAGGGTTACAAGCAGTACTTC. Translating it yields CASSYDTEGYKQYF. V and J are TRBV5-1 and TRBJ2-7; maybe TRBD2 (5 bases). This CDR3 is 14 amino acids long. Per germline, CDR1 SGHRS and CDR2 YFSETQ. The V and J ends lost 3 bases and 8 bases respectively, with 18 bases between them.

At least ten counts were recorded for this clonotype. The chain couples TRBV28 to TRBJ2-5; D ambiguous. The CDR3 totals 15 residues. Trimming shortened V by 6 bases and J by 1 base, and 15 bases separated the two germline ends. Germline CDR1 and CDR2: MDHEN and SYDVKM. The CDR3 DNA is TGTGCCAGCAGCTTTCTAGGCGGTGGCCAAGAGACCCAGTACTTC. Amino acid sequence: CASSFLGGGQETQYF.

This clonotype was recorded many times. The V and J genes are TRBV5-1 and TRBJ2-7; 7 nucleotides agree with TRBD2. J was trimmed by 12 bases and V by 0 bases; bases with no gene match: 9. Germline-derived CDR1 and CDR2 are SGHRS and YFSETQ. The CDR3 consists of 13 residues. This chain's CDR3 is CASSLARGEQLYF. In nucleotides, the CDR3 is TGCGCCAGCAGCTTGGCCCGGGGGGAACAGCTGTACTTC.

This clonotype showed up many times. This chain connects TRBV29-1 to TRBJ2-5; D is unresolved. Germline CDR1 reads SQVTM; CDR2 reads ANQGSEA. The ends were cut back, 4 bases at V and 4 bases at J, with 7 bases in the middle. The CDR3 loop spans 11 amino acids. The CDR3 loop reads CSVGVGETQYF. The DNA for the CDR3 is TGCAGCGTTGGCGTAGGAGAGACCCAGTACTTC.

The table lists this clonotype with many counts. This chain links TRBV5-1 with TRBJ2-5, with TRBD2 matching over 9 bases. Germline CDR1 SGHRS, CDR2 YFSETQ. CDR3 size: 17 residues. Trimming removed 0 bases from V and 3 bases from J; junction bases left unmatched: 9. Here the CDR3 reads CASSLAAAGGPEETQYF. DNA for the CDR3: TGCGCCAGCAGCTTGGCCGCGGCGGGAGGGCCTGAAGAGACCCAGTACTTC.

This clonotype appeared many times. Here the CDR3 reads CASSFGRQGNTIYF. Here the CDR3 DNA reads TGTGCCAGCAGCTTCGGCAGACAGGGCAACACCATATATTTT. The genes are TRBV7-2 and TRBJ1-3; TRBD1 agrees at 7 bases. CDR1 is SGHTA and CDR2 is FQGNSA in the germline V gene. This CDR3 has 14 residues. V was clipped by 3 bases and J by 7 bases; unmatched bases: 6.

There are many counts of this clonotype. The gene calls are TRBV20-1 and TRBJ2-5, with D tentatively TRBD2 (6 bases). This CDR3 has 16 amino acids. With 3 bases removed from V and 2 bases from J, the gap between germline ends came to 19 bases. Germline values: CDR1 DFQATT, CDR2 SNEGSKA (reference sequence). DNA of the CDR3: TGCAGTGCTAGTTTTGGGGGGTTCCTTTTACAAGAGACCCAGTACTTC. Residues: CSASFGGFLLQETQYF.

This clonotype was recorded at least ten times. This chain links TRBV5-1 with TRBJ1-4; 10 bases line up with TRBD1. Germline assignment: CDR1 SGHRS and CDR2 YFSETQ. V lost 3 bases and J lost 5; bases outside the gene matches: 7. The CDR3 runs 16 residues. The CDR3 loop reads CASSSRTGGRNEKLFF. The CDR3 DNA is TGCGCCAGCAGCTCGAGGACAGGGGGAAGGAATGAAAAACTGTTTTTT.

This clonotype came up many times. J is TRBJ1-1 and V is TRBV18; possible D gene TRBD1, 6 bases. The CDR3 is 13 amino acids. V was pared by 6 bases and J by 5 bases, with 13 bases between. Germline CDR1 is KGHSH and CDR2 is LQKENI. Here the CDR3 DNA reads TGTGCCAGCTCGCCCAGGGGAAGGACTGAAGCTTTCTTT. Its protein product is CASSPRGRTEAFF. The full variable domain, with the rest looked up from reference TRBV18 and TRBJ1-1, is NAGVMQNPRHLVRRRGQEARLRCSPMKGHSHVYWYRQLPEEGLKFMVYLQKENIIDESGMPKERFSAEFPKEGPSILRIQQVVRGDSAAYFCASSPRGRTEAFFGQGTRLTVV.

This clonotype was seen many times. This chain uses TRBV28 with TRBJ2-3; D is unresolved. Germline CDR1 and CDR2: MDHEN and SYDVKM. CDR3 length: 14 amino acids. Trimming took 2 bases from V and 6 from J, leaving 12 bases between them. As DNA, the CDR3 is TGTGCCAGCAGTTTACAACGGGCCATCGATACGCAGTATTTT. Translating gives CASSLQRAIDTQYF.

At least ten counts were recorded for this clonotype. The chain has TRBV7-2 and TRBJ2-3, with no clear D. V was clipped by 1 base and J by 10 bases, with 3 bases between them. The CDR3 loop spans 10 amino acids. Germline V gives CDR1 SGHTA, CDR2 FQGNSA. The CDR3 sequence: CASSLEAQYF. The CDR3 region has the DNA TGTGCCAGCAGCTTAGAGGCGCAGTATTTT.

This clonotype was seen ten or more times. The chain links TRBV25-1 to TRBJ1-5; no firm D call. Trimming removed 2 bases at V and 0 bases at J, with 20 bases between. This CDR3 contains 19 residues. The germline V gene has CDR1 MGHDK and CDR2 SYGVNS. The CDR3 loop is CASSEPARRTSHSNQPQHF. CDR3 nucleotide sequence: TGTGCCAGCAGTGAACCAGCAAGACGGACCTCACATAGCAATCAGCCCCAGCATTTT.

The CDR3 DNA reads TGCGCCAGCAGCTTGGCCGGAGGCACCGGGGAGCTGTTTTTT. Amino acids: CASSLAGGTGELFF. This rearrangement joins TRBV5-1 to TRBJ2-2, with a weak D call TRBD2 (5 bases). The CDR3 contains 14 residues. The V gene lost 0 bases and the J gene lost 4 bases, with 7 bases spanning the gap. Germline CDR1 and CDR2: SGHRS and YFSETQ.

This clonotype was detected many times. CDR3 sequence (DNA): TGTGCCAGCAGCCCGGTGGGGCGGTCCTACGAGCAGTACTTC. Translation gives CASSPVGRSYEQYF. The chain carries TRBV5-5 and TRBJ2-7, with D perhaps TRBD1 (5 bases). The V gene's germline CDR1 is SGHKS and CDR2 YYEKEE (reference sequence). V lost 4 bases and J 1 base, leaving 12 bases between the germline ends. The CDR3 is made up of 14 amino acids.

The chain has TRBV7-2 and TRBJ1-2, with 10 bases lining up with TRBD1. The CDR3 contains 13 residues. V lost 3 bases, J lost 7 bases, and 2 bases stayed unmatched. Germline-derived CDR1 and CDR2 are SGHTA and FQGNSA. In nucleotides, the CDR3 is TGTGCCAGCAGCTTCGACAGGGGGCTTGGCTACACCTTC. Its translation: CASSFDRGLGYTF.

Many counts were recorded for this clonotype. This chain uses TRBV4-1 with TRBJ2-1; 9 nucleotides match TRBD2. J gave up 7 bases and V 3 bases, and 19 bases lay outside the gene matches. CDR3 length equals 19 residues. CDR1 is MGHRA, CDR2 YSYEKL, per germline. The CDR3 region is CASSHLAGTAGGPGNEQFF. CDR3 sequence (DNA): TGCGCCAGCAGCCATTTGGCCGGTACGGCGGGAGGGCCTGGGAATGAGCAGTTCTTC.

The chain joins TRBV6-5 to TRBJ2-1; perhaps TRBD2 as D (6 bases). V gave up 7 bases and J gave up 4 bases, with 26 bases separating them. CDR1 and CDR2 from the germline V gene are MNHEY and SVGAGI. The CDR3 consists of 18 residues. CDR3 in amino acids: CASTPIREIRLAYNEQFF. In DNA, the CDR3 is TGTGCCAGCACCCCGATCCGGGAGATACGCCTAGCTTACAATGAGCAGTTCTTC.

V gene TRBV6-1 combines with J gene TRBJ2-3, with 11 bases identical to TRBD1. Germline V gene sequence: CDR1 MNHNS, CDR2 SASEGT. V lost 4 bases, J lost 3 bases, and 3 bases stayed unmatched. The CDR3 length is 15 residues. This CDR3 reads CASSAGQGATDTQYF. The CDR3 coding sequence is TGTGCCAGCAGTGCCGGACAGGGGGCGACAGATACGCAGTATTTT.

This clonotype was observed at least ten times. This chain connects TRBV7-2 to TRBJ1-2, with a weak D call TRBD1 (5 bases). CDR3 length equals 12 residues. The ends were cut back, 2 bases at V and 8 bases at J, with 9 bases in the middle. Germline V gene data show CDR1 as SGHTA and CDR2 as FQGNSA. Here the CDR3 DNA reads TGTGCCAGCAGCTTATCGGGGCCGGGCTACACCTTC. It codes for CASSLSGPGYTF.

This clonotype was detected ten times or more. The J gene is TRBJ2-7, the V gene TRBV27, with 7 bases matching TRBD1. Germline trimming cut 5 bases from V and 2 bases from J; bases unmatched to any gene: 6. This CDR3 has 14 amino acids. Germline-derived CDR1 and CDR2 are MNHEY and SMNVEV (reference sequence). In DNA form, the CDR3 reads TGTGCCAGCAGTCCCCTTCAGGGGGCCTACGAGCAGTACTTC. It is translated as CASSPLQGAYEQYF.